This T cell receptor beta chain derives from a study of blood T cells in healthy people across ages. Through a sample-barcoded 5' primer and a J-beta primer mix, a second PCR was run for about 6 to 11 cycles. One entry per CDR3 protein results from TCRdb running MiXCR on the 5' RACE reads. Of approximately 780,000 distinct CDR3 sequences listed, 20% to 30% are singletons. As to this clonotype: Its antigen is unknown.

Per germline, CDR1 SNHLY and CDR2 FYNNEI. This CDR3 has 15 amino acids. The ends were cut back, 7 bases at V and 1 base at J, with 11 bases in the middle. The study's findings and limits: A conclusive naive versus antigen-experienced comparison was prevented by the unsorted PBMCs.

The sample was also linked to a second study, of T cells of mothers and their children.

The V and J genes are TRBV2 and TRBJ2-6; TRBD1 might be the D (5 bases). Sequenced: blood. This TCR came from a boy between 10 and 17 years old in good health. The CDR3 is CASTPGMSGANVLTF. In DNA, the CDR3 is TGTGCCAGCACCCCAGGGATGTCTGGGGCCAACGTCCTGACTTTC.